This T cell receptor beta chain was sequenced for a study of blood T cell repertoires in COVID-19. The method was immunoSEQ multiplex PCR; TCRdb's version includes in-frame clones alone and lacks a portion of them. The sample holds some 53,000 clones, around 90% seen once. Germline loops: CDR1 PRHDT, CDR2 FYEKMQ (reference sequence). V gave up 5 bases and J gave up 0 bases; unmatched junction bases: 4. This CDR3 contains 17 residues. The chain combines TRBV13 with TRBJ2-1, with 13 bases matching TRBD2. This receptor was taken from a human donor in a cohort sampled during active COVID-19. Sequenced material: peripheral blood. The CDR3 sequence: CASSPRTSGSSYNEQFF. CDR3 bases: TGTGCCAGCAGCCCGCGGACTAGCGGGAGCTCCTACAATGAGCAGTTCTTC.